This is a list of T cell receptor beta chains from one sample in a study of T-cell memory formation after mild COVID-19. TCRdb called the 5' RACE reads again in MiXCR, with one record for every CDR3 protein. The data contain 380,000 or so distinct CDR3 sequences, 13% to 15% of them singletons. Material: PBMCs or a T cell subset sorted from them (not recorded which). The receptor set was obtained from a man between 18 and 29 years old who had mild COVID-19 (a few samples of this study predate the infection). Cell type and time point are not known. Each CDR3 is given with its conserved first and last residue. The D gene is left open where the match is weak. Clone size is stated in some rows and not others, as once, few, many or a class when expanded.

abundance	v_gene	j_gene	d_gene	CDR3nt	CDR3aa
many	TRBV6-5	TRBJ1-2	-	TGTGCCAGCAGTTACTCGGGGGGGACCTATGGCTACACCTTC	CASSYSGGTYGYTF
few	TRBV12-5	TRBJ2-7	-	TGTGCTAGTGGTTTACCCGGCAACGAGCAGTACTTC	CASGLPGNEQYF
-	TRBV27	TRBJ2-7	TRBD1	TGTGCCAGCAGTTCCGGGACAGGGGGTCCCTACGAGCAGTACTTC	CASSSGTGGPYEQYF
many	TRBV5-1	TRBJ2-3	-	TGCGCCAGCAGCCTCGGACAGTTGAGCACAGATACGCAGTATTTT	CASSLGQLSTDTQYF
many	TRBV7-7	TRBJ2-7	-	TGTGCCAGCAGCCCGGACGGAAGGTTTTACGAGCAGTACTTC	CASSPDGRFYEQYF
-	TRBV29-1	TRBJ2-2	-	TGCAGCGTTGACTTGGTCGGGGAGCTGTTTTTT	CSVDLVGELFF
few	TRBV12-3/TRBV12-4	TRBJ1-3	-	TGTGCCAGCAGGATAGGGCCTGGAAACACCATATATTTT	CASRIGPGNTIYF
-	TRBV4-1	TRBJ2-3	TRBD2	TGCGCCAGCAGCAAACTAGCGGGCGATGCAGATACGCAGTATTTT	CASSKLAGDADTQYF
few	TRBV12-3/TRBV12-4	TRBJ1-1	-	TGTGCCAGCAGTTTTACTCGGGGTGCTGAAGCTTTCTTT	CASSFTRGAEAFF
-	TRBV14	TRBJ2-3	TRBD2	TGTGCCAGCAGCCGGACTAGCGGGTTCCTTAGCACAGATACGCAGTATTTT	CASSRTSGFLSTDTQYF
few	TRBV29-1	TRBJ2-3	-	TGCAGCGTTGAAAAGGCTTGGCCGGCAGATACGCAGTATTTT	CSVEKAWPADTQYF
few	TRBV12-3/TRBV12-4	TRBJ1-2	-	TGTGCCAGCAGTTTACAGGAGCGGGATGGCTACACCTTC	CASSLQERDGYTF
few	TRBV5-1	TRBJ2-3	TRBD2	TGCGCCAGCAGCCGACTAGCGGGGGAGTCAGATACGCAGTATTTT	CASSRLAGESDTQYF
many	TRBV7-2	TRBJ2-3	TRBD2	TGTGCCAGCAGCTTTACTGGGGGGGGATACACAGATACGCAGTATTTT	CASSFTGGGYTDTQYF
few	TRBV4-1	TRBJ2-1	TRBD1	TGCGCCAGCAGCCACTCCGGGACAGGGGAGGGCAATGAGCAGTTCTTC	CASSHSGTGEGNEQFF